This is a list of T cell receptor beta chains from one sample in a study of blood T cell repertoires in COVID-19. TCRdb keeps only in-frame clones here, not all; method: immunoSEQ multiplex PCR. The data show about 190,000 clones, over 70% seen once. The sequenced material came from peripheral blood. The receptors here all came from a man between 60 and 75 years old with active or convalescent COVID-19. Each CDR3 is given with its conserved first and last residue. D genes are given only for firm matches. A row's size may be missing; if present it is once, few, many or a size class.

d_call	v_call	clone_size	j_call	cdr3_aa	cdr3_nt
NA	TRBV6-5	NA	TRBJ2-7	CASTGVYEQYF	TGTGCCAGCACCGGGGTTTACGAGCAGTACTTC
TRBD2	TRBV28	NA	TRBJ2-5	CASRRLAGGGTQYF	TGTGCCAGCAGAAGACTAGCGGGAGGGGGGACCCAGTACTTC
TRBD2	TRBV7-9	NA	TRBJ2-3	CASSLAGVGTDTQYF	TGTGCCAGCAGCCTAGCGGGAGTTGGCACAGATACGCAGTATTTT
NA	TRBV9	NA	TRBJ1-6	CASSVADIDSPLHF	TGTGCCAGCAGCGTAGCGGACATAGATTCACCCCTCCACTTT
NA	TRBV5-1	NA	TRBJ2-1	CASSGDSSYNEQFF	TGCGCCAGCAGTGGGGACTCCTCCTACAATGAGCAGTTCTTC
NA	TRBV7-2	NA	TRBJ2-7	CASSLDTAYEQYF	TGTGCCAGCAGCTTGGACACCGCCTACGAGCAGTACTTC
TRBD1	TRBV28	NA	TRBJ2-1	CASNRQGVYNEQFF	TGTGCCAGCAATCGACAGGGGGTTTACAATGAGCAGTTCTTC
NA	TRBV28	NA	TRBJ1-2	CATIDKAYGYTF	TGTGCCACCATAGACAAAGCCTATGGCTACACCTTC
NA	TRBV19	NA	TRBJ2-7	CASSIGRTAIYEQYF	TGTGCCAGTAGTATAGGGCGGACAGCGATCTACGAGCAGTACTTC
TRBD2	TRBV7-8	NA	TRBJ2-7	CASSSGLAGVYEQYF	TGTGCCAGCAGCTCGGGACTAGCGGGAGTCTACGAGCAGTACTTC
TRBD1	TRBV19	NA	TRBJ2-1	CASSPRQGPSNNEQFF	TGTGCCAGTAGTCCACGACAGGGTCCTAGTAACAATGAGCAGTTCTTC
NA	TRBV30	NA	TRBJ2-3	CAWSPGPVVGTQYF	TGTGCCTGGAGTCCAGGCCCCGTGGTGGGTACGCAGTATTTT
TRBD2	TRBV24-1	NA	TRBJ2-5	CATSDSRAGGLTQYF	TGTGCCACCAGTGATTCAAGAGCGGGAGGGTTGACCCAGTACTTC
NA	TRBV18	NA	TRBJ2-7	CASSPASSGAYEQYF	TGTGCCAGCTCACCCGCCTCCAGCGGAGCTTACGAGCAGTACTTC
NA	TRBV6-5	NA	TRBJ2-7	CASSYSHKGLYEQYF	TGTGCCAGCAGTTACTCGCACAAGGGGCTCTACGAGCAGTACTTC
NA	TRBV10-3	NA	TRBJ2-2	CAISETELGTGELFF	TGTGCCATCAGTGAGACCGAACTAGGCACCGGGGAGCTGTTTTTT
TRBD2	TRBV18	NA	TRBJ2-2	CASSPAGGPGGELFF	TGTGCCAGCTCACCGGCGGGAGGCCCCGGCGGGGAGCTGTTTTTT
TRBD1	TRBV25-1	NA	TRBJ1-1	CASSEYGGQGLNTEAFF	TGTGCCAGCAGTGAATATGGGGGACAGGGCTTGAACACTGAAGCTTTCTTT
NA	TRBV6-2/TRBV6-3	NA	TRBJ1-5	CASCPGRFNSNQPQHF	TGTGCCAGCTGCCCCGGTCGGTTCAATAGCAATCAGCCCCAGCATTTT
NA	TRBV28	NA	TRBJ1-6	CASRLGGSYNSPLHF	TGTGCCAGCAGACTCGGGGGCTCCTATAATTCACCCCTCCACTTT
TRBD1	TRBV6-5	NA	TRBJ1-1	CASWGTGGWDTEAFF	TGTGCCAGCTGGGGGACAGGGGGATGGGACACTGAAGCTTTCTTT
NA	TRBV27	NA	TRBJ1-5	CASSQNRYNQPQHF	TGTGCCAGCAGCCAGAACAGGTACAATCAGCCCCAGCATTTT
NA	TRBV30	NA	TRBJ2-6	CAWSGSRAGANVLTF	TGTGCCTGGAGTGGGTCGAGGGCTGGGGCCAACGTCCTGACTTTC
NA	TRBV25-1	once	TRBJ2-3	CASSEWGVDTQYF	TGTGCCAGCAGTGAATGGGGAGTAGATACGCAGTATTTT
TRBD1	TRBV9	NA	TRBJ1-1	CASSPGTGGSLLMNTEAFF	TGTGCCAGCAGTCCAGGGACAGGGGGCTCCTTACTTATGAACACTGAAGCTTTCTTT